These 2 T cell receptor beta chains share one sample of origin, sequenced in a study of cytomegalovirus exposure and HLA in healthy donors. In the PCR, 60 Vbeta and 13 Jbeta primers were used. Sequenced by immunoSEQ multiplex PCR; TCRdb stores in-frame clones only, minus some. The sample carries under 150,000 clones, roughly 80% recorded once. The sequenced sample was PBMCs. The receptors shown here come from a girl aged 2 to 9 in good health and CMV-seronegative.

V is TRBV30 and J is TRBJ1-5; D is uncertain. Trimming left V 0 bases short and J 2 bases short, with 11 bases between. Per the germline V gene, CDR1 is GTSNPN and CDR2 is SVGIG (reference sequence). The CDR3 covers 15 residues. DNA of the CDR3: TGTGCCTGGAGTGTTCGACCCGCGGGCAATCAGCCCCAGCATTTT. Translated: CAWSVRPAGNQPQHF. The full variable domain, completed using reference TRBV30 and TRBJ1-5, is SQTIHQWPATLVQPVGSPLSLECTVEGTSNPNLYWYRQAAGRGLQLLFYSVGIGQISSEVPQNLSASRPQDRQFILSSKKLLLSDSGFYLCAWSVRPAGNQPQHFGDGTRLSIL.

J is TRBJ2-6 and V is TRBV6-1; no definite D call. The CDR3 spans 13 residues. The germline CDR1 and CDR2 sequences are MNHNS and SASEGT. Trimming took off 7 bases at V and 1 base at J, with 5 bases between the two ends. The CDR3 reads CASNRSGANVLTF. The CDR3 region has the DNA TGTGCCAGCAACCGGTCTGGGGCCAACGTCCTGACTTTC.